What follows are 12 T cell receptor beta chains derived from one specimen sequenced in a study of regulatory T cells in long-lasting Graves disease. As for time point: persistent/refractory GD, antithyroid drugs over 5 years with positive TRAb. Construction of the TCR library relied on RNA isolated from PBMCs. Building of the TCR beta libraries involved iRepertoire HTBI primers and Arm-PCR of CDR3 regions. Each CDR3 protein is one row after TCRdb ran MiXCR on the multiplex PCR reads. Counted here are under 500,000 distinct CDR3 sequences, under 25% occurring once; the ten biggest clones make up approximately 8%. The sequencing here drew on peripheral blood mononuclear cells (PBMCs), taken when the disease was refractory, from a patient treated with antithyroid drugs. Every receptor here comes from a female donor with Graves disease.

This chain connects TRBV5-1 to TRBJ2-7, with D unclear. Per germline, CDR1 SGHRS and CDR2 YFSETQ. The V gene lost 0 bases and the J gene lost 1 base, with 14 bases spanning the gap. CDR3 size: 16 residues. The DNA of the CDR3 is TGCGCCAGCAGCTTGGAACCCAGAGCGCTGTCCTACGAGCAGTACTTC. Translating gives CASSLEPRALSYEQYF. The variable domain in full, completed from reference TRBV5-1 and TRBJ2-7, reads KAGVTQTPRYLIKTRGQQVTLSCSPISGHRSVSWYQQTPGQGLQFLFEYFSETQRNKGNFPGRFSGRQFSNSRSEMNVSTLELGDSALYLCASSLEPRALSYEQYFGPGTRLTVT.

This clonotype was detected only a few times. The CDR3 region has the DNA TGTGCCATCAGTGAGAACAGTCTCCCCTACGAGCAGTACTTC. This encodes CAISENSLPYEQYF. The chain recombines TRBV10-3 with TRBJ2-7; D gene unclear. This CDR3 contains 14 residues. V was shortened by 2 bases and J by 2 bases, with 10 bases between the two germline ends. The germline V gene encodes CDR1 ENHRY and CDR2 SYGVKD.

CDR3 residues: CASSQDRGQLLHEQYF. CDR3 nucleotide sequence: TGTGCCAGCAGCCAAGATCGGGGACAGCTACTCCACGAGCAGTACTTC. The rearrangement links TRBV3-1 to TRBJ2-7; 7 bases fit TRBD1. Germline V gene data show CDR1 as LGHDT and CDR2 as YNNKEL (reference sequence). CDR3 length: 16 residues. The junction had 10 bases not matched to a gene; V was cut back by 0 bases and J by 5 bases.

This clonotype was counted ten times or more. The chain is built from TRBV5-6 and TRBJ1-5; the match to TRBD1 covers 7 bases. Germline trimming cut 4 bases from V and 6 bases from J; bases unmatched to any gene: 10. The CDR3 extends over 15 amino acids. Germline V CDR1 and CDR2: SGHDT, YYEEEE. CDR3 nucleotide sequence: TGTGCCAGCAGCCCGGGACAGAATCCAAGTCAGCCCCAGCATTTT. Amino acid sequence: CASSPGQNPSQPQHF.

CDR3 coding DNA: TGCGCCAGCAGTGAGTTGAAAACGGGGAACACTGAAGCTTTCTTT. It yields the protein CASSELKTGNTEAFF. The chain couples TRBV10-2 to TRBJ1-1; D is undetermined. CDR1 and CDR2 from the germline V gene are WSHSY and SAAADI. V was pared by 1 base and J by 1 base, with 10 bases between. The CDR3 consists of 15 residues.

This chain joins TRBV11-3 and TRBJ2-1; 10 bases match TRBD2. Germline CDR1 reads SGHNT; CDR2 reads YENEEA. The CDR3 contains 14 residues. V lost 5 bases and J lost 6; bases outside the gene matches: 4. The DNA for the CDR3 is TGTGCCAGCAGCCCGGTAGCGGGAGGCAATGAGCAGTTCTTC. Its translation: CASSPVAGGNEQFF.

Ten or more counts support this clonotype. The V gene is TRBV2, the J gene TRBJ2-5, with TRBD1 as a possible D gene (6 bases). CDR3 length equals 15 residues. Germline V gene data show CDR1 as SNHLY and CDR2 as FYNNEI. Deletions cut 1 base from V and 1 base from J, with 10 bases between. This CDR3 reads CASSEEGQSQETQYF. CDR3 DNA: TGTGCCAGCAGTGAAGAAGGACAGAGCCAAGAGACCCAGTACTTC.

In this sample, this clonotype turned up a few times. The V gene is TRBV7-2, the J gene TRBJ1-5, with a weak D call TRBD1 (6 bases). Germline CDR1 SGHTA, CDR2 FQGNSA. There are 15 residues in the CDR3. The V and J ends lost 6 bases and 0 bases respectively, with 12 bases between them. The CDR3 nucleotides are TGTGCCAGCAGAAGTACAGGGAATAGCAATCAGCCCCAGCATTTT. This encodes CASRSTGNSNQPQHF.

The CDR3 sequence: CAWSEVGGSSEAFF. The CDR3, as DNA: TGTGCCTGGAGTGAGGTGGGGGGCTCTTCTGAAGCTTTCTTT. The chain employs TRBV30 and TRBJ1-1; tentatively, D is TRBD1 (6 bases). Germline values: CDR1 GTSNPN, CDR2 SVGIG (reference sequence). This CDR3 comprises 14 residues. Trimming cost V 1 base and J 6 bases, with 15 bases left between them.

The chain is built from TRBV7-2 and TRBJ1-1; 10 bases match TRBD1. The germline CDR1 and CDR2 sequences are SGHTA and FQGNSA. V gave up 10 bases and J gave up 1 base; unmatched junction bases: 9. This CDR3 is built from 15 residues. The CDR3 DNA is TGTGCCACCATGCGGGACAGGGGACCGAACACTGAAGCTTTCTTT. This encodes CATMRDRGPNTEAFF.

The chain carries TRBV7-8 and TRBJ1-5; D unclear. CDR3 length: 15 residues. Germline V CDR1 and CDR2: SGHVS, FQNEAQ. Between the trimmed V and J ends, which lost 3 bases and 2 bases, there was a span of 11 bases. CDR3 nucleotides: TGTGCCAGCAGCTTCTCAGAACTCGGCAATCAGCCCCAGCATTTT. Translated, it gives CASSFSELGNQPQHF.

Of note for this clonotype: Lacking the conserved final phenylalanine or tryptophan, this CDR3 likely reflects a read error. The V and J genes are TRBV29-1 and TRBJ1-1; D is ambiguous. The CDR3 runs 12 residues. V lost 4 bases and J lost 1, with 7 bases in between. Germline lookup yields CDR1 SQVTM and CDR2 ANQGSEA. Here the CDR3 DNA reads TGCAGCGTTGCGGTTTCGAACACTGAAGCTTTCCTT. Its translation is CSVAVSNTEAFL.